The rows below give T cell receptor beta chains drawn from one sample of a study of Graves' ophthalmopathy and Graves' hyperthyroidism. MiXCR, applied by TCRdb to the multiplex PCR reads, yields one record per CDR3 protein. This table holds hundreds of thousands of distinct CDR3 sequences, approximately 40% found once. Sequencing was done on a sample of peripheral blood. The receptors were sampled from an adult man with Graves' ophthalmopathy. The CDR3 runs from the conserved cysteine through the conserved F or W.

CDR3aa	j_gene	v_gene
CASLRVTGELFF	TRBJ2-2	TRBV6-1
CSTYRVGTGELFF	TRBJ2-2	TRBV20-1
CASSGAGPSNQPQHF	TRBJ1-5	TRBV25-1
CASSPSDRGGYEQYF	TRBJ2-7	TRBV9
CASSPKRVTPGEQYF	TRBJ2-7	TRBV7-9
CASRDRGYYGYTF	TRBJ1-2	TRBV2
CASSSRRDSGNTEAFF	TRBJ1-1	TRBV14
CASSNRGQANVLTF	TRBJ2-6	TRBV7-9
CSADRTNEKLFF	TRBJ1-4	TRBV20-1
CAISEGPPATYEQYF	TRBJ2-7	TRBV10-3
CSARMTGEREQYF	TRBJ2-7	TRBV20-1
CASSLPPGRENSNQPQHF	TRBJ1-5	TRBV7-9
CASSLLAGDTIYF	TRBJ1-3	TRBV7-6
CASRRPTAGGQETQYF	TRBJ2-5	TRBV12-3/TRBV12-4
CASSSGYQGVGNQPQHF	TRBJ1-5	TRBV6-1
CASSRTGYGNTIYF	TRBJ1-3	TRBV28
CASRDRGHYEQYF	TRBJ2-7	TRBV19
CSAARGGGTQYF	TRBJ2-5	TRBV20-1
CASSYRALGEQYF	TRBJ2-7	TRBV10-3
CSGSGTLSYEQYF	TRBJ2-7	TRBV20-1
CASSLDRAAGNSIYF	TRBJ1-3	TRBV7-3
CASRRQGASNQPQHF	TRBJ1-5	TRBV25-1
CASSELRQGDSGYTF	TRBJ1-2	TRBV2
CSASQETGSNQPQHF	TRBJ1-5	TRBV20-1